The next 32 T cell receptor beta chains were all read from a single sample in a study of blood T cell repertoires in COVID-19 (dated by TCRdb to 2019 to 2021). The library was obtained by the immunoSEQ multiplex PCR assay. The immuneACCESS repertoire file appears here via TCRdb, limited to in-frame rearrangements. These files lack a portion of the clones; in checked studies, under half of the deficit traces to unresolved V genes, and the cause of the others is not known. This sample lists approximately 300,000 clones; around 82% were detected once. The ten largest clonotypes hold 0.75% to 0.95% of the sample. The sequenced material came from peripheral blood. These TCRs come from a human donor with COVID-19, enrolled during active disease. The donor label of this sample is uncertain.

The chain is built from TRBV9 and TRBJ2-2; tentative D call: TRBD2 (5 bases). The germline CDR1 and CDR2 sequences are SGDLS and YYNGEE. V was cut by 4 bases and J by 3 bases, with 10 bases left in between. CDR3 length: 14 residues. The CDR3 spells CASSPGLYTGELFF. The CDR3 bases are TGTGCCAGCAGCCCCGGACTCTACACCGGGGAGCTGTTTTTT.

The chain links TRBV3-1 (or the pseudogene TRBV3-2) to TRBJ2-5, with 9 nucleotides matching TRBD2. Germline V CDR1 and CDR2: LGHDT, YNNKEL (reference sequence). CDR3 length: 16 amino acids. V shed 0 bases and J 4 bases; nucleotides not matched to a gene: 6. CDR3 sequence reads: CASSQEQAGGGETQYF. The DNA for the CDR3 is TGTGCCAGCAGCCAAGAACAAGCGGGAGGAGGAGAGACCCAGTACTTC.

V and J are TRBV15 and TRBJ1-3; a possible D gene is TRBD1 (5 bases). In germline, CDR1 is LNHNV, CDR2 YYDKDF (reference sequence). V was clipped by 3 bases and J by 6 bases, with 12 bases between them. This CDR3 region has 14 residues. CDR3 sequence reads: CATSSPRVLNTIYF. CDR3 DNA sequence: TGTGCCACCAGCAGCCCCAGGGTACTAAACACCATATATTTT.

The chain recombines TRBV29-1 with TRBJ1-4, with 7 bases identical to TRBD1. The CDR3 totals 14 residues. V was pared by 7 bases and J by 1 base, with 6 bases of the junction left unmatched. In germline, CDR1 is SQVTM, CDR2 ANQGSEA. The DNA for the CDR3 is TGCAGCGGCCGACAGGGCGGAACTAATGAAAAACTGTTTTTT. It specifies CSGRQGGTNEKLFF.

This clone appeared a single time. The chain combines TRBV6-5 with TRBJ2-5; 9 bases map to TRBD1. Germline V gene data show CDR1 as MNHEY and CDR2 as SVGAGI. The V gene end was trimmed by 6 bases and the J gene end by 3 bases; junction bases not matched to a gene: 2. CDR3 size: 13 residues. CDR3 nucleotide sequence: TGTGCCAGCAGACGGGACAGGGAAGAGACCCAGTACTTC. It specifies CASRRDREETQYF.

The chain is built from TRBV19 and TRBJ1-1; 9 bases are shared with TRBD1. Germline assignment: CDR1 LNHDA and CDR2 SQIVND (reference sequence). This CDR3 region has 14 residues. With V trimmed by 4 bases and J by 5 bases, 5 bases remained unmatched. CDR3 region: CASSRGQGGTEAFF. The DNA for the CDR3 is TGTGCCAGTAGTAGGGGACAGGGTGGTACTGAAGCTTTCTTT.

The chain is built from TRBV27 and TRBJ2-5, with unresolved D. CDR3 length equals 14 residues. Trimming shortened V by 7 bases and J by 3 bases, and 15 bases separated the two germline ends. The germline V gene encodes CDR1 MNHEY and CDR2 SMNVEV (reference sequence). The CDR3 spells CASTPWAGEETQYF. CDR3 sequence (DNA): TGTGCCAGCACTCCCTGGGCAGGCGAAGAGACCCAGTACTTC.

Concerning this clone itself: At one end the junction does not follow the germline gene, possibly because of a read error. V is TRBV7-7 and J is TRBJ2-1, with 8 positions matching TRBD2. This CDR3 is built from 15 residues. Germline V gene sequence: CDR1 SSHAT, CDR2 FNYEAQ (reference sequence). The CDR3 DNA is TGTGCTAGCAGCTTAGAAGCGGGAGATGGGAATGAGCAGTTCTTC. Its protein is CASSLEAGDGNEQFF.

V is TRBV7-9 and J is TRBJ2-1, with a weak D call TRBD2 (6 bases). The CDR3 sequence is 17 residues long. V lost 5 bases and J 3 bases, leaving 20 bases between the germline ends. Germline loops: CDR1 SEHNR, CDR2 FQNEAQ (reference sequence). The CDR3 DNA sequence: TGTGCCAGCAGCAGGCCCCCTGGGACTTATCGCTACAATGAGCAGTTCTTC. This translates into CASSRPPGTYRYNEQFF.

In DNA, the CDR3 is TGTGCCAGCTTCCGTTTGACCCAGTACTTC. Translation gives CASFRLTQYF. V gene TRBV7-3 combines with J gene TRBJ2-5; D is unresolved. There are 10 residues in the CDR3. V lost 8 bases to trimming and J lost 7 bases, with 8 bases between them. Germline V gene sequence: CDR1 SGHTA, CDR2 FQGTGA.

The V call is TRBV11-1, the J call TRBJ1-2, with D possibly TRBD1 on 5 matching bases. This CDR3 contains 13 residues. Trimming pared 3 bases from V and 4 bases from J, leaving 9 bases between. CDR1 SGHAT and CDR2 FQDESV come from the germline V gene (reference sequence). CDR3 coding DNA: TGTGCCAGCAGCTTGGACACATTCTATGGCTACACCTTC. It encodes CASSLDTFYGYTF.

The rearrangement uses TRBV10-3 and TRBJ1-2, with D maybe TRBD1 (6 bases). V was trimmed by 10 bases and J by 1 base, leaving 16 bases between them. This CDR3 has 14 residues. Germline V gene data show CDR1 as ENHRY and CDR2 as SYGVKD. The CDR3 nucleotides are TGTGCCACCGGACGGACAGACTTTAACTATGGCTACACCTTC. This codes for CATGRTDFNYGYTF.

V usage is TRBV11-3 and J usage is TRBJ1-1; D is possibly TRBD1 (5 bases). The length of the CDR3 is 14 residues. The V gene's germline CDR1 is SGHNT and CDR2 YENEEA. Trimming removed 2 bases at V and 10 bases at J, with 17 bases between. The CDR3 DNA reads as TGTGCCAGCAGCTTAAGGGCAGGGCGAATAATAGCTTTCTTT. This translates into CASSLRAGRIIAFF.

As DNA, the CDR3 is TGTGCCAGCAGCTTAGATCGTCTAGCGGGGAACACCGGGGAGCTGTTTTTT. Its protein is CASSLDRLAGNTGELFF. The rearrangement uses TRBV7-2 and TRBJ2-2; 8 bases are shared with TRBD2. The germline CDR1 and CDR2 sequences are SGHTA and FQGNSA. V shed 1 base and J 1 base; nucleotides not matched to a gene: 5. The CDR3 has 17 residues.

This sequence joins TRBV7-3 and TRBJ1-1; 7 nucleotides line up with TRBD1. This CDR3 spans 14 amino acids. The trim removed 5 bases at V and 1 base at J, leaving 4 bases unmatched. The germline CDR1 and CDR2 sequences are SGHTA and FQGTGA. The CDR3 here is CASSRNRGNTEAFF. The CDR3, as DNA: TGTGCCAGCAGCAGGAACAGGGGGAACACTGAAGCTTTCTTT.

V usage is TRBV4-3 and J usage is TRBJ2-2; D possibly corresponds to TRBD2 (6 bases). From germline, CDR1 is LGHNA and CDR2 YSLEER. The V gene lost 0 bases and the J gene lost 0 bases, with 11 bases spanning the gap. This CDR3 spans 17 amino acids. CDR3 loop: CASSQEPPGANTGELFF. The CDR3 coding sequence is TGCGCCAGCAGCCAAGAGCCCCCGGGAGCGAACACCGGGGAGCTGTTTTTT.

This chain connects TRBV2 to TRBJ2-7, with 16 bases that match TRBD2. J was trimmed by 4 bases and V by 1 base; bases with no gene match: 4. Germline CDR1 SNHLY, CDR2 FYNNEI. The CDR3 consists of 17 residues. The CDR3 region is CASSEVGLAGGRYEQYF. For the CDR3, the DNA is TGTGCCAGCAGTGAAGTGGGACTAGCGGGAGGGAGATACGAGCAGTACTTC.

CDR3 in amino acids: CASSSRTGATEEAFF. The CDR3 DNA is TGCGCCAGCAGCTCACGGACAGGGGCCACCGAGGAGGCTTTCTTT. The V gene is TRBV5-1, the J gene TRBJ1-1, with 9 bases identical to TRBD1. CDR1 SGHRS and CDR2 YFSETQ come from the germline V gene. V lost 3 bases to trimming and J lost 11 bases; unmatched junction nucleotides: 14. The CDR3 spans 15 residues.

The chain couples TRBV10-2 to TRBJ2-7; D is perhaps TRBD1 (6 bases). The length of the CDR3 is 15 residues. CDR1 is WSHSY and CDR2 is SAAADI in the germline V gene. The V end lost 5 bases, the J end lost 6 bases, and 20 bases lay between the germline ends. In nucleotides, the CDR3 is TGCGCCAGCAGTACTCGCCGGACAGTGAGAACCGAGCAGTACTTC. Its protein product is CASSTRRTVRTEQYF.

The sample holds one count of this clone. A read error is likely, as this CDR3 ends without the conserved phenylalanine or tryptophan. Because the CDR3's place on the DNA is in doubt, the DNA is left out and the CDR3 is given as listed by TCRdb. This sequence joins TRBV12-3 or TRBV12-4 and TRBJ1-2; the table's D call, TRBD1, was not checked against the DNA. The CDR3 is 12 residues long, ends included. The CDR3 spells CASSFLTGQATL.

CDR3 bases: TGTGCCAGCAGCTCGGGACTAGCGGGAGTCTACGAGCAGTACTTC. It encodes CASSSGLAGVYEQYF. The V gene is TRBV11-2, the J gene TRBJ2-7; 14 positions match TRBD2. The CDR3 runs 15 residues. V lost 4 bases, J lost 3 bases, and 2 bases stayed unmatched. The germline V gene has CDR1 SGHAT and CDR2 FQNNGV.

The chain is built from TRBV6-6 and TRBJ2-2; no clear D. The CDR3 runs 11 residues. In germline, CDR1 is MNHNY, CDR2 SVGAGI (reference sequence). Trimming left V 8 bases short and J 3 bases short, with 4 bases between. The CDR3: CASDYTGELFF. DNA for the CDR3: TGTGCCAGCGACTACACCGGGGAGCTGTTTTTT.

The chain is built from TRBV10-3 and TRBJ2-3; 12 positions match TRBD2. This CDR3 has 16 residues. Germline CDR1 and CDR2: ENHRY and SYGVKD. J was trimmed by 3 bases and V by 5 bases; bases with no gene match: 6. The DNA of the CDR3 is TGTGCCATCAGTTCTAGCGGGAGGGCCGGAACAGATACGCAGTATTTT. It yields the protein CAISSSGRAGTDTQYF.

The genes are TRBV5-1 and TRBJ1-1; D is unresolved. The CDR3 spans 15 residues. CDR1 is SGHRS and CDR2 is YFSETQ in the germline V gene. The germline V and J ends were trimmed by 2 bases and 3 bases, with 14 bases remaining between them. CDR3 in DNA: TGCGCCAGCAGCTTTTTGAGCGGAGAGGACACTGAAGCTTTCTTT. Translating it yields CASSFLSGEDTEAFF.

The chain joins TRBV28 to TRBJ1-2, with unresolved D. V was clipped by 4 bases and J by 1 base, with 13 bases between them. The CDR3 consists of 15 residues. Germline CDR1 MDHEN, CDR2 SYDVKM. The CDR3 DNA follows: TGTGCCAGCAGTTCTTTTCCGAGTATTAACTATGGCTACACCTTC. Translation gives CASSSFPSINYGYTF.

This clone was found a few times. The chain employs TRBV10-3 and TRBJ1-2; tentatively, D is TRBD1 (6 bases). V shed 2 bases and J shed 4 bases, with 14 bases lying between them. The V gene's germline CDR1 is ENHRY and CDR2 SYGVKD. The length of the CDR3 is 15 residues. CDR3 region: CAISEPTGTPYGYTF. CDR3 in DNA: TGTGCCATCAGTGAGCCGACCGGGACACCCTATGGCTACACCTTC.

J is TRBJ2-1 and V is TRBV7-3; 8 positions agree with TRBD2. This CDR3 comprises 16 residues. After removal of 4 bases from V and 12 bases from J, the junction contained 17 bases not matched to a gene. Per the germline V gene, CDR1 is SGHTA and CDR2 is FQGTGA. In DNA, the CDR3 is TGTGCCAGCAGCTCTCAGCGCCTAGCGGGTGGGTTCGGGCAGTTCTTC. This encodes CASSSQRLAGGFGQFF.

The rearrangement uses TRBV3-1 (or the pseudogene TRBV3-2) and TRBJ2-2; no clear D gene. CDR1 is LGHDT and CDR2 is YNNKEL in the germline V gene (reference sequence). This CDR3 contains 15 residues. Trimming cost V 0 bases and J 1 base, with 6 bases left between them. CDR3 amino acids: CASSQDSRNTGELFF. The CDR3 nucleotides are TGTGCCAGCAGCCAAGATTCCCGGAACACCGGGGAGCTGTTTTTT.

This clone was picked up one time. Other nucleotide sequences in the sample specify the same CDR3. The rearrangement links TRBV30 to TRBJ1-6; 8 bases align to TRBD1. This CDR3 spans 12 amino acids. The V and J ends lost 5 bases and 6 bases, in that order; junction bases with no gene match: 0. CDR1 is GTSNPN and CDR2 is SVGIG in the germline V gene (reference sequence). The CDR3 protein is CAWDRGNSPLHF. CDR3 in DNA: TGTGCCTGGGACAGGGGTAATTCACCCCTCCACTTT.

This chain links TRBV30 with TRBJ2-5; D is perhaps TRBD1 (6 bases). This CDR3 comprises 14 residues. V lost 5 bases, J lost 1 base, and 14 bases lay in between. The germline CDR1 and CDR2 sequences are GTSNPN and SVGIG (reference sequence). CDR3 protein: CAWGNSGVQETQYF. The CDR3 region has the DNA TGTGCCTGGGGCAATTCAGGGGTCCAAGAGACCCAGTACTTC.

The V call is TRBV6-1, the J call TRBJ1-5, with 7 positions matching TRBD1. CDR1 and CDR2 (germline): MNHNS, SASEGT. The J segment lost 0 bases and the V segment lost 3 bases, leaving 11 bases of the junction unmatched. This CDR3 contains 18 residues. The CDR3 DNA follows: TGTGCCAGCAGTGACACATCGGGACAGTCGTATAGCAATCAGCCCCAGCATTTT. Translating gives CASSDTSGQSYSNQPQHF.

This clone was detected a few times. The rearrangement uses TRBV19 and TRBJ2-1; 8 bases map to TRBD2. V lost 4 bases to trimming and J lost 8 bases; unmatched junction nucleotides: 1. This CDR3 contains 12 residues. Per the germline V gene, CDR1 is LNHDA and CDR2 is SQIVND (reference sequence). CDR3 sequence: CASSTGGHEQFF. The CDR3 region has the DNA TGTGCCAGTAGTACGGGGGGGCATGAGCAGTTCTTC.